The 2 T cell receptor beta chains in this list originate from one sample, sequenced in a study of CD8 T cells in ankylosing spondylitis. Antigens of these TCRs are unknown. Study findings and constraints: Characteristic of ankylosing spondylitis blood, it appeared, was a TCR beta motif comprising several highly homologous variants.

TCRdb processed the 5' RACE reads anew with MiXCR; each CDR3 protein has one entry. The table lists fewer than 450,000 distinct CDR3 sequences, over 15% of them singletons. Material: blood, either unsorted or a sorted T cell fraction (not recorded which). These receptors originate from a male donor with ankylosing spondylitis.

The CDR3 sequence: CSARRDETWYEQYF. DNA for the CDR3: TGCAGTGCTCGCAGGGATGAAACTTGGTACGAGCAGTACTTC. The rearrangement links TRBV20-1 to TRBJ2-7, with D maybe TRBD1 (5 bases). Germline assignment: CDR1 DFQATT and CDR2 SNEGSKA (reference sequence). Between the trimmed V and J ends, which lost 5 bases and 4 bases, there was a span of 18 bases. CDR3 length equals 14 residues.

This clonotype was seen only a few times. The V and J genes are TRBV20-1 and TRBJ2-1; D is ambiguous. The CDR3 is 13 amino acids. V was shortened by 6 bases and J by 7 bases, with 16 bases between the two germline ends. Germline V CDR1 and CDR2: DFQATT, SNEGSKA (reference sequence). In DNA, the CDR3 is TGCAGTGCCCCTGGAGTTGGTTGGAATGAGCAGTTCTTC. Translated, it gives CSAPGVGWNEQFF.